One sample yielded the 28 T cell receptor beta chains listed below, sequenced in a study of Graves' ophthalmopathy and Graves' hyperthyroidism. RNA transcripts yielded amplified TCR beta CDR3 regions. First-round RT-PCR used HTBI primers; second-round multiplex PCR followed. MiXCR, run by TCRdb on the multiplex PCR reads, gives a single entry per CDR3 protein. The sample lists about 210,000 distinct CDR3 sequences, under 30% occurring once. Sequenced input: peripheral blood. The receptors stem from a man aged 45 to 65 with Graves' ophthalmopathy.

There are many counts of this clonotype. J is TRBJ1-1 and V is TRBV7-9; tentatively, D is TRBD1 (5 bases). This CDR3 is built from 13 residues. Germline V gene lookup returns CDR1 SEHNR and CDR2 FQNEAQ (reference sequence). V was pared by 2 bases and J by 8 bases, with 12 bases between. The chain's CDR3 is CASSLQVGEEAFF. The CDR3 nucleotides are TGTGCCAGCAGCTTACAGGTAGGGGAAGAAGCTTTCTTT.

The table lists this clonotype with many counts. The chain joins TRBV6-5 to TRBJ1-2; TRBD1 aligns across 8 bases. With 2 bases clipped from V and 8 bases from J, the junction kept 10 bases outside the gene matches. The CDR3 runs to 15 residues. Per germline, CDR1 MNHEY and CDR2 SVGAGI. The CDR3 DNA follows: TGTGCCAGCAGTTACCGACCTGACAGGGGATGGGGCTACACCTTC. Translated, it gives CASSYRPDRGWGYTF.

This clonotype was counted at least ten times. The chain uses TRBV20-1 and TRBJ2-4; D call uncertain. CDR1 is DFQATT and CDR2 is SNEGSKA in the germline V gene (reference sequence). The CDR3 extends over 11 amino acids. CDR3 bases: TGCAGGGCGGCGGTAGGGAACATTCAGTACTTC. The encoded protein is CRAAVGNIQYF.

Only a few counts were recorded for this clonotype. The chain is built from TRBV6-1 and TRBJ1-1, with 11 positions matching TRBD1. CDR3 length equals 18 residues. Germline trimming cut 4 bases from V and 1 base from J; bases unmatched to any gene: 11. From germline, CDR1 is MNHNS and CDR2 SASEGT. CDR3 in amino acids: CASSALPGQGGKNTEAFF. CDR3 sequence (DNA): TGTGCCAGCAGTGCCCTCCCGGGACAGGGGGGGAAGAACACTGAAGCTTTCTTT.

This clonotype showed up many times. This chain joins TRBV12-5 and TRBJ2-7; perhaps TRBD2 as D (6 bases). Trimming pared 8 bases from V and 0 bases from J, leaving 11 bases between. CDR1 LGHNT and CDR2 FRNRAP come from the germline V gene. There are 13 residues in the CDR3. DNA of the CDR3: TGTGCTAGTAAGGCCGGGAGCTCCTACGAGCAGTACTTC. It translates to CASKAGSSYEQYF. Variable domain in full (rest from reference TRBV12-5 and TRBJ2-7): DARVTQTPRHKVTEMGQEVTMRCQPILGHNTVFWYRQTMMQGLELLAYFRNRAPLDDSGMPKDRFSAEMPDATLATLKIQPSEPRDSAVYFCASKAGSSYEQYFGPGTRLTVT.

This clonotype was counted ten times or more. J is TRBJ2-5 and V is TRBV20-1; TRBD2 agrees at 11 bases. The CDR3 is 16 amino acids. From germline, CDR1 is DFQATT and CDR2 SNEGSKA (reference sequence). V lost 6 bases and J lost 4; bases outside the gene matches: 13. CDR3 residues: CSAGGTSGGGGETQYF. The CDR3, as DNA: TGCAGTGCAGGGGGGACTAGCGGTGGGGGAGGAGAGACCCAGTACTTC.

This clonotype was recorded many times. The rearrangement links TRBV28 to TRBJ2-7; D is possibly TRBD1 (6 bases). Between the trimmed V and J ends, which lost 2 bases and 0 bases, there was a span of 11 bases. Germline-derived CDR1 and CDR2 are MDHEN and SYDVKM. The CDR3 length is 15 residues. The CDR3 region is CASSLTDRTSYEQYF. For the CDR3, the DNA is TGTGCCAGCAGTTTAACAGACAGGACCTCCTACGAGCAGTACTTC.

This clonotype was counted at least ten times. The genes are TRBV29-1 and TRBJ2-7, with D hard to call. The CDR3 extends over 13 amino acids. Trimming removed 4 bases from V and 5 bases from J, with 15 bases in between. CDR1 is SQVTM, CDR2 ANQGSEA, per germline. This CDR3 is CSVAEHPVNEQYF. The CDR3 nucleotides are TGCAGCGTTGCTGAACACCCGGTAAACGAGCAGTACTTC.

This clonotype has at least ten counts. The chain joins TRBV19 to TRBJ2-2, with unresolved D. The germline CDR1 and CDR2 sequences are LNHDA and SQIVND (reference sequence). This CDR3 has 16 amino acids. Trimming pared 3 bases from V and 1 base from J, leaving 12 bases between. The CDR3 here is CASSISRSMNTGELFF. For the CDR3, the DNA is TGTGCCAGTAGTATCAGCAGGTCAATGAACACCGGGGAGCTGTTTTTT.

In this sample, this clonotype turned up a few times. The gene calls are TRBV6-2 or TRBV6-3 and TRBJ2-7, with TRBD2 matching over 7 bases. There are 13 residues in the CDR3. Germline loops: CDR1 MNHEY, CDR2 SVGEGT. V lost 10 bases and J lost 3; bases outside the gene matches: 9. The CDR3 loop reads CATDRGDLYEQYF. CDR3 sequence (DNA): TGTGCCACCGATCGGGGGGACCTCTACGAGCAGTACTTC.

V and J are TRBV7-6 and TRBJ2-5; 10 bases are a match to TRBD2. V lost 5 bases, J lost 4 bases, and 16 bases stayed unmatched. The CDR3 is made up of 18 amino acids. Germline lookup yields CDR1 SGHVS and CDR2 FNYEAQ. CDR3 in amino acids: CASSHSLGLAGEGETQYF. DNA for the CDR3: TGTGCCAGCAGCCACTCTCTGGGGCTAGCGGGAGAAGGAGAGACCCAGTACTTC.

This clonotype was observed at least ten times. This rearrangement joins TRBV27 to TRBJ1-3, with 7 bases identical to TRBD1. Losses at the gene ends were 5 bases for V and 3 bases for J; bases not matched to a gene: 7. This CDR3 contains 15 residues. Germline CDR1 and CDR2: MNHEY and SMNVEV (reference sequence). The CDR3 spells CASSTRNRGGNTIYF. DNA for the CDR3: TGTGCCAGCAGTACAAGAAACAGGGGTGGAAACACCATATATTTT.

The chain recombines TRBV7-8 with TRBJ1-2, with D unclear. The germline V gene has CDR1 SGHVS and CDR2 FQNEAQ. The CDR3 has 14 residues. V was cut by 4 bases and J by 4 bases, with 13 bases left in between. This CDR3 is CASSSPGIFYGYTF. CDR3 coding DNA: TGTGCCAGCAGCTCCCCAGGCATCTTCTATGGCTACACCTTC.

This clonotype was seen once. The CDR3 reads CACQPGHLADTGELFF. The CDR3 DNA follows: TGTGCCTGCCAACCGGGACACCTGGCCGACACCGGGGAGCTGTTTTTT. The genes are TRBV30 and TRBJ2-2; D may be TRBD1 (6 bases). Germline assignment: CDR1 GTSNPN and CDR2 SVGIG (reference sequence). The CDR3 covers 16 residues. V was trimmed by 6 bases and J by 3 bases, leaving 20 bases between them.

This clonotype has at least ten counts. V is TRBV28 and J is TRBJ2-5, with 10 positions matching TRBD1. The CDR3 has 15 residues. Germline loops: CDR1 MDHEN, CDR2 SYDVKM. Germline trimming cut 4 bases from V and 1 base from J; bases unmatched to any gene: 3. CDR3 amino acids: CASSWDRGPQETQYF. The CDR3 bases are TGTGCCAGCAGTTGGGACAGGGGACCCCAAGAGACCCAGTACTTC.

This clonotype was observed many times. The rearrangement links TRBV24-1 to TRBJ1-2, with TRBD1 matching 8 bases. The V segment lost 8 bases and the J segment 4 bases; nucleotides outside the gene matches: 14. CDR1 is KGHDR and CDR2 is SFDVKD in the germline V gene. The CDR3 length is 16 residues. CDR3 sequence: CATTIRTGLNRYGYTF. The CDR3 DNA reads as TGTGCCACCACCATTAGGACAGGGTTAAATCGCTATGGCTACACCTTC.

There are many counts of this clonotype. This sequence joins TRBV5-1 and TRBJ2-1; no firm D call. Trimming shortened V by 2 bases and J by 4 bases, and 13 bases separated the two germline ends. The CDR3 has 15 residues. From germline, CDR1 is SGHRS and CDR2 YFSETQ. This chain's CDR3 is CASSLGTGGYNEQFF. The CDR3 coding sequence is TGCGCCAGCAGCTTAGGCACCGGTGGTTACAATGAGCAGTTCTTC.

Many counts were recorded for this clonotype. This chain uses TRBV29-1 with TRBJ2-7; D remains unclear. The V and J ends lost 0 bases and 0 bases respectively, with 3 bases between them. Germline V gene data show CDR1 as SQVTM and CDR2 as ANQGSEA. CDR3 size: 12 residues. For the CDR3, the DNA is TGCAGCGTTGAAGACAGCTCCTACGAGCAGTACTTC. Translated, it gives CSVEDSSYEQYF.

Ten or more counts support this clonotype. This chain joins TRBV12-3 or TRBV12-4 and TRBJ1-1, with a weak D call TRBD1 (5 bases). CDR3 length: 14 residues. Trimming took 3 bases from V and 4 from J, leaving 12 bases between them. CDR3 in amino acids: CASSFFQGGTEAFF. CDR3 sequence (DNA): TGTGCCAGCAGTTTTTTTCAGGGAGGCACTGAAGCTTTCTTT.

This clonotype occurred many times. The V gene is TRBV12-3 or TRBV12-4, the J gene TRBJ2-7; unclear D gene. Trimming removed 8 bases at V and 0 bases at J, with 2 bases between. The CDR3 runs to 10 residues. CDR3 in amino acids: CASGSYEQYF. The CDR3 nucleotides are TGTGCCAGCGGCTCCTACGAGCAGTACTTC.

In this sample, this clonotype turned up many times. This rearrangement joins TRBV9 to TRBJ1-6; a possible D gene is TRBD1 (5 bases). This CDR3 spans 17 amino acids. The V end was cut by 0 bases, the J end by 5 bases, with 15 bases between. Germline CDR1 reads SGDLS; CDR2 reads YYNGEE. In nucleotides, the CDR3 is TGTGCCAGCAGCGTAGCCCCGGGGCGTTCGGATAATTCACCCCTCCACTTT. Translated: CASSVAPGRSDNSPLHF.

This clonotype was observed at least ten times. The chain uses TRBV28 and TRBJ2-4; TRBD1 matches 9 bases. This CDR3 comprises 14 residues. J was trimmed by 8 bases and V by 7 bases; bases with no gene match: 9. Germline CDR1 and CDR2: MDHEN and SYDVKM. CDR3 residues: CASNQQGAWDIQYF. The DNA of the CDR3 is TGTGCCAGCAACCAACAGGGGGCTTGGGACATTCAGTACTTC. The variable domain in full, completed from reference TRBV28 and TRBJ2-4, reads DVKVTQSSRYLVKRTGEKVFLECVQDMDHENMFWYRQDPGLGLRLIYFSYDVKMKEKGDIPEGYSVSREKKERFSLILESASTNQTSMYLCASNQQGAWDIQYFGAGTRLSVL.

This clonotype came up many times. One junction end does not reproduce the germline sequence, and a read error may be involved. The J gene is TRBJ2-5, the V gene TRBV2; 7 bases line up with TRBD1. The germline CDR1 and CDR2 sequences are SNHLY and FYNNEI. This CDR3 has 14 amino acids. CDR3 coding DNA: TGTGCTAGCAGGGGGAGCCGGTACCAAGAGACCCAGTACTTC. It codes for CASRGSRYQETQYF.

This clonotype was detected ten times or more. The V gene is TRBV28, the J gene TRBJ1-5; 7 nucleotides agree with TRBD1. With 0 bases clipped from V and 4 bases from J, the junction kept 6 bases outside the gene matches. The length of the CDR3 is 16 residues. From germline, CDR1 is MDHEN and CDR2 SYDVKM. In DNA form, the CDR3 reads TGTGCCAGCAGTTTATGGAAGGACAGGCCAAATCAGCCCCAGCATTTT. Amino acids: CASSLWKDRPNQPQHF.

J is TRBJ1-5 and V is TRBV6-2 or TRBV6-3; 7 nucleotides line up with TRBD1. Germline lookup yields CDR1 MNHEY and CDR2 SVGEGT. V shed 7 bases, J shed 1 base, and the junction held 7 bases outside the gene matches. The CDR3 spans 15 residues. The DNA for the CDR3 is TGTGCCAGCAAGGGCGGACAGGTCAGCAATCAGCCCCAGCATTTT. Its translation: CASKGGQVSNQPQHF.

This clonotype has just a few counts. The chain employs TRBV13 and TRBJ1-6; TRBD1 might be the D (6 bases). Germline V gene sequence: CDR1 PRHDT, CDR2 FYEKMQ (reference sequence). The V end was cut by 3 bases, the J end by 8 bases, with 11 bases between. The CDR3 covers 14 residues. The chain's CDR3 is CASSFTGKDSPLHF. CDR3 sequence (DNA): TGTGCCAGCAGCTTCACAGGGAAAGATTCACCCCTCCACTTT.

This clonotype has a count of ten or more. The chain uses TRBV12-3 or TRBV12-4 and TRBJ2-5; no definite D call. Trimming pared 3 bases from V and 5 bases from J, leaving 13 bases between. This CDR3 has 14 residues. The CDR3 DNA follows: TGTGCCAGCAGTTTGAGGAAGACGGTGGAGACCCAGTACTTC. Encoded protein: CASSLRKTVETQYF.

This clonotype came up many times. The chain couples TRBV29-1 to TRBJ1-2; D uncertain. CDR1 and CDR2 (germline): SQVTM, ANQGSEA. V was cut by 0 bases and J by 2 bases, with 10 bases left in between. CDR3 length: 14 amino acids. The DNA for the CDR3 is TGCAGCGTTGAAGAACACGGGGAGAACTATGGCTACACCTTC. It yields the protein CSVEEHGENYGYTF.